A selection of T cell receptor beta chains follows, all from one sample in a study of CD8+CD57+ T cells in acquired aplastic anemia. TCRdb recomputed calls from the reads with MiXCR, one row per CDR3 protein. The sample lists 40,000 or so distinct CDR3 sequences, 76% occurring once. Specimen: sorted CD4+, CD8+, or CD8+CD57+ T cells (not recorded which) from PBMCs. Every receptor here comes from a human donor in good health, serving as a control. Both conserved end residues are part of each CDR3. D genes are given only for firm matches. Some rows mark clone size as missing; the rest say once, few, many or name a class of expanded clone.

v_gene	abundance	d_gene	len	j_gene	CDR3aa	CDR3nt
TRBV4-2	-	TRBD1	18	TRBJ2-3	CASSPPGVGTGITDTQYF	TGTGCCAGCAGTCCCCCCGGCGTTGGGACAGGGATCACAGATACGCAGTATTTT
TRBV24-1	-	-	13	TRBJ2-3	CATSAPDRGTQYF	TGTGCCACCAGTGCCCCGGACCGGGGGACGCAGTATTTT
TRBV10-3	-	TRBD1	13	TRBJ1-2	CAISESSGGGYTF	TGTGCCATCAGTGAGTCGTCAGGGGGCGGCTACACCTTC
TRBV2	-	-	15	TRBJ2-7	CASSDFLQGSDGQYF	TGTGCCAGCAGTGACTTCTTACAGGGATCCGACGGGCAGTACTTC
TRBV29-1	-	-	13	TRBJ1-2	CSVVSRENYGYTF	TGCAGCGTTGTATCCAGGGAAAACTATGGCTACACCTTC
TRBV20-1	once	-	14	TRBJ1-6	CSARRDGANSPLHF	TGCAGTGCTAGAAGAGACGGAGCGAATTCACCCCTCCACTTT
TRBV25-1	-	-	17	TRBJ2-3	CASSLGVEGGVRDTQYF	TGTGCCAGCAGCTTAGGGGTCGAGGGGGGTGTGAGGGATACGCAGTATTTT
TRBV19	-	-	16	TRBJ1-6	CASSPQRWGAGSPLHF	TGTGCCAGTAGCCCTCAGCGGTGGGGGGCTGGTTCACCCCTCCACTTT
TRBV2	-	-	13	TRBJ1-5	CVSSLVGNQPQHF	TGTGTCAGCAGTTTGGTGGGCAATCAGCCCCAGCATTTT
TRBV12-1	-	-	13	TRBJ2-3	CASTPGGTDTQYF	TGTGCCAGCACCCCCGGGGGCACAGATACGCAGTATTTT
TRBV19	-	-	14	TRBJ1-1	CASSINSGNTEAFF	TGTGCCAGTAGTATAAACAGCGGGAACACTGAAGCTTTCTTT
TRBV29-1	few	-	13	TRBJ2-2	CSVEGAHTGELFF	TGCAGCGTTGAGGGGGCCCACACCGGGGAGCTGTTTTTT
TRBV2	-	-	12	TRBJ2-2	CASSSTAGELFF	TGTGCCAGCAGTTCGACAGCCGGGGAGCTGTTTTTT
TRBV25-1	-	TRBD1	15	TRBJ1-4	CASSESGQPNEKLFF	TGTGCCAGCAGTGAATCGGGACAGCCTAATGAAAAACTGTTTTTT
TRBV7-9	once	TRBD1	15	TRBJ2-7	CASSQPGQGVDEQYF	TGTGCCAGCAGCCAACCGGGACAGGGGGTCGACGAGCAGTACTTC
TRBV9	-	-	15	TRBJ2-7	CASSVGGSQPLEQYF	TGTGCCAGCAGCGTAGGTGGGAGCCAACCGCTCGAGCAGTACTTC
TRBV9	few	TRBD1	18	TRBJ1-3	CASSVGGTGGNSGNTIYF	TGTGCCAGCAGCGTAGGTGGGACAGGGGGCAACTCTGGAAACACCATATATTTT
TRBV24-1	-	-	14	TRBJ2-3	CATSELYSTDTQYF	TGTGCCACCAGTGAATTGTATAGCACAGATACGCAGTATTTT
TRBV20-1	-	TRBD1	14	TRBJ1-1	CSANEGARNTEAFF	TGCAGTGCTAATGAGGGGGCGAGGAACACTGAAGCTTTCTTT
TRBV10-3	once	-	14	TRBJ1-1	CAISDPREGTEAFF	TGTGCCATCAGTGACCCCAGGGAGGGAACTGAAGCTTTCTTT
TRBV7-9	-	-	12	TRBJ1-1	CASSLAGGEAFF	TGTGCCAGCAGCTTAGCGGGGGGTGAAGCTTTCTTT
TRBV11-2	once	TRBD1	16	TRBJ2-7	CASSAHPGQGSYEQYF	TGTGCCAGCAGCGCCCACCCGGGACAGGGATCCTACGAGCAGTACTTC
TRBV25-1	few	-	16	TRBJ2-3	CASSRTTGRITDTQYF	TGTGCCAGCAGTAGAACGACAGGGAGGATCACAGATACGCAGTATTTT
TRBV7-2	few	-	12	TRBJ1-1	CASSFSGTEAFF	TGTGCCAGCAGCTTCTCAGGCACTGAAGCTTTCTTT
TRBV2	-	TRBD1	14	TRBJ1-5	CASSEQGARQPQHF	TGTGCCAGCAGTGAACAGGGGGCCCGGCAGCCCCAGCATTTT
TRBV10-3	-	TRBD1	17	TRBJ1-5	CAISGEGTGVGNQPQHF	TGTGCCATCAGTGGGGAGGGTACAGGGGTGGGCAATCAGCCCCAGCATTTT
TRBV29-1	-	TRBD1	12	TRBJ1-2	CSVGTVIYGYTF	TGCAGCGTCGGGACAGTAATCTATGGCTACACCTTC
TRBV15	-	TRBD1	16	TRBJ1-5	CATSSDGQDGSQPQHF	TGTGCCACCAGCAGTGATGGACAGGACGGAAGTCAGCCCCAGCATTTT
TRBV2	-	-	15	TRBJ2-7	CASSEGTGGLVEQYF	TGTGCCAGCAGTGAAGGGACAGGAGGGCTTGTCGAGCAGTACTTC
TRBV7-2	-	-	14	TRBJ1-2	CASSLGKGSFGYTF	TGTGCCAGCAGCTTAGGTAAAGGGTCCTTCGGCTACACCTTC
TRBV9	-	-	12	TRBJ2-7	CASSRDRNEQYF	TGTGCCAGCAGCCGTGACAGGAACGAGCAGTACTTC
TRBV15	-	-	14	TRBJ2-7	CATSRDLLPYEQYF	TGTGCCACCAGCAGGGACTTACTACCCTACGAGCAGTACTTC
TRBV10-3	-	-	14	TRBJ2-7	CASSIGGTFYEQYF	TGTGCCAGTAGTATAGGTGGGACATTCTACGAGCAGTACTTC
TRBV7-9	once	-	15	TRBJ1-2	CASSPYSGGAYGYTF	TGTGCCAGCAGCCCCTACTCGGGGGGCGCCTATGGCTACACCTTC
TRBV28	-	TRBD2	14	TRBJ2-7	CASRIAGGHLEQYF	TGTGCCAGCAGGATAGCGGGAGGGCATCTCGAGCAGTACTTC
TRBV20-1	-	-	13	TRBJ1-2	CSARESGSHGYTF	TGCAGTGCTAGAGAATCAGGGTCCCATGGCTACACCTTC
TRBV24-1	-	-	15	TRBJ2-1	CATSDPLDEDNEQFF	TGTGCCACCAGTGATCCACTCGATGAGGACAATGAGCAGTTCTTC
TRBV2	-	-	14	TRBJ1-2	CASSPIGSNYGYTF	TGTGCCAGCAGTCCAATTGGGTCTAACTATGGCTACACCTTC